These 10 T cell receptor beta chains share one sample of origin, sequenced in a study of shared clonotypes between healthy human individuals. Here immunoSEQ multiplex PCR was the method, and the copy in TCRdb shows in-frame clones only, minus some. The repertoire includes more than 1.2 million clones, roughly 98.5% of them detected once, and roughly 0.36% sits in the top ten. The specimen was naive CD4+ T cells sorted from blood. The subset: CD45RA+ positively selected. These receptors all come from a man aged 25-45 years in good health.

The sample holds a few counts of this clone. Other DNA sequences of this sample code for an identical CDR3. This rearrangement joins TRBV9 to TRBJ2-3; D is unresolved. Germline V gene lookup returns CDR1 SGDLS and CDR2 YYNGEE. V lost 0 bases and J 1 base, leaving 6 bases between the germline ends. The CDR3 has 14 amino acids. The CDR3 nucleotides read TGTGCCAGCAGCGTAGCGCAGGGCACAGATACGCAGTATTTT. Translating gives CASSVAQGTDTQYF.

V gene TRBV29-1 combines with J gene TRBJ2-1, with D possibly called TRBD1 or TRBD2 (7 bases each). V shed 6 bases and J shed 5 bases, with 14 bases lying between them. Germline V gives CDR1 SQVTM, CDR2 ANQGSEA. The CDR3 totals 13 residues. CDR3 amino acids: CSVRQGGNNEQFF. The DNA of the CDR3 is TGCAGCGTGAGACAGGGAGGGAACAATGAGCAGTTCTTC.

The chain has TRBV5-4 and TRBJ2-3; weak D call: TRBD1 (8 bases). Germline values: CDR1 SGHNT, CDR2 YYREEE (reference sequence). This CDR3 comprises 16 residues. The ends were cut back, 4 bases at V and 2 bases at J, with 17 bases in the middle. CDR3 DNA sequence: TGTGCCAGCAGCCCTAGACAGGGGAGGGACACAGATACGCAGTATTTT. As protein: CASSPRQGRDTDTQYF.

The chain is built from TRBV7-2 and TRBJ2-5, with D perhaps matching TRBD1 or TRBD2 (5 bases each). CDR1 SGHTA and CDR2 FQGNSA come from the germline V gene. V lost 4 bases, J lost 5 bases, and 17 bases lay in between. This CDR3 contains 15 residues. CDR3 loop: CASSSGDRRRETQYF. The CDR3 coding sequence is TGTGCCAGCAGCTCCGGGGACCGGCGGCGGGAGACCCAGTACTTC.

The CDR3 is CASSRGLGNQPQHF. CDR3 nucleotide sequence: TGTGCCAGCAGCCGGGGTTTGGGGAATCAGCCCCAGCATTTT. The chain links TRBV6-5 to TRBJ1-5; D is undetermined. V was pared by 6 bases and J by 4 bases, with 13 bases between. This CDR3 is 14 amino acids long. CDR1 is MNHEY and CDR2 is SVGAGI in the germline V gene.

The CDR3 DNA reads as TGTGCCACCAGCAGAGGAAGCAGGGTAGAGACCCAGTACTTC. It encodes CATSRGSRVETQYF. The gene calls are TRBV15 and TRBJ2-5; tentative D call: TRBD1 (5 bases). The CDR3 extends over 14 amino acids. Germline V CDR1 and CDR2: LNHNV, YYDKDF (reference sequence). V shed 1 base and J shed 4 bases, with 10 bases lying between them.

This rearrangement joins TRBV5-1 to TRBJ2-7, with TRBD1 matching over 9 bases. The junction had 12 bases not matched to a gene; V was cut back by 2 bases and J by 6 bases. CDR1 and CDR2 (germline): SGHRS, YFSETQ. The CDR3 totals 16 residues. The CDR3 DNA sequence: TGCGCCAGCAGCTTTAACCCCGGGACAGGGAGGGGCGAGCAGTACTTC. The encoded protein is CASSFNPGTGRGEQYF.

In its sample, this clone was seen once. This chain uses TRBV10-1 with TRBJ2-1; no clear D gene. The ends were cut back, 3 bases at V and 12 bases at J, with 18 bases in the middle. Germline V CDR1 and CDR2: WNHNN, SYGVQD (reference sequence). The CDR3 contains 14 residues. The CDR3 DNA reads as TGCGCCAGCAGTGAACTCCTCGTCAGGACGGCGCAGTTCTTC. Protein sequence: CASSELLVRTAQFF.

The chain carries TRBV18 and TRBJ2-7, with D perhaps TRBD2 (6 bases). The CDR3 contains 15 residues. Trimming pared 3 bases from V and 2 bases from J, leaving 14 bases between. Germline V gene sequence: CDR1 KGHSH, CDR2 LQKENI. In nucleotides, the CDR3 is TGTGCCAGCTCACCGCCGGGACCGGGGGCCTACGAGCAGTACTTC. Protein sequence: CASSPPGPGAYEQYF.

The rearrangement links TRBV15 to TRBJ2-7; no definite D call. Germline V gene lookup returns CDR1 LNHNV and CDR2 YYDKDF (reference sequence). This CDR3 has 14 amino acids. V gave up 1 base and J gave up 2 bases, with 9 bases separating them. DNA for the CDR3: TGTGCCACCAGCAGAGCGACGGGTCCCTACGAGCAGTACTTC. Amino acid sequence: CATSRATGPYEQYF.